A selection of T cell receptor beta chains follows, all from one sample in a study of Tregs in tolerant kidney transplant recipients. TCRdb's table, derived via immunoSEQ multiplex PCR, lists solely in-frame clones and lacks some. This table has roughly 80,000 clones, about 91% appearing once. The sequencing used Tregs from blood, collected before the transplant. These receptors were taken from a human donor who received a combined kidney and bone marrow transplant. CDR3s include the opening cysteine and the closing phenylalanine or tryptophan. The order of the fields is CDR3 protein, CDR3 DNA, V gene, J gene, D gene, clone size. A D gene is named only where the DNA matches it firmly. Clone size is stated in some rows and not others, as once, few, many or a class when expanded.

CASSRGSSSGNTIYF	TGTGCCAGCTCACGGGGGTCCTCCTCTGGAAACACCATATATTTT	TRBV18	TRBJ1-3	NA	NA
CASRRGQGGEQYF	TGTGCCAGCAGGCGGGGACAGGGAGGCGAGCAGTACTTC	TRBV6-5	TRBJ2-7	TRBD1	NA
CAITGGLDTGELFF	TGTGCCATCACGGGGGGCTTAGACACCGGGGAGCTGTTTTTT	TRBV10-3	TRBJ2-2	NA	NA
CASSEDRTTDTQYF	TGTGCCAGCAGTGAAGACAGAACCACAGATACGCAGTATTTT	TRBV6-1	TRBJ2-3	NA	NA
CASRTAIGNTIYF	TGCGCCAGCCGGACAGCAATAGGAAACACCATATATTTT	TRBV5-1	TRBJ1-3	NA	NA
CASSKGLAGVSDTQYF	TGCGCCAGCAGCAAGGGACTAGCGGGAGTATCAGATACGCAGTATTTT	TRBV5-1	TRBJ2-3	TRBD2	NA
CASSPSRAYEQYF	TGTGCCAGTAGTCCATCCAGGGCCTACGAGCAGTACTTC	TRBV19	TRBJ2-7	NA	NA
CASSYSTADSYEQYF	TGTGCCAGCAGTTACTCGACGGCGGACTCCTACGAGCAGTACTTC	TRBV6-5	TRBJ2-7	NA	NA
CASSGTYNEQFF	TGTGCCAGCAGTGGGACCTACAATGAGCAGTTCTTC	TRBV9	TRBJ2-1	NA	NA
CASSLYGQYNEQFF	TGTGCCAGCAGCTTATACGGGCAATACAATGAGCAGTTCTTC	TRBV7-6	TRBJ2-1	NA	NA
CASSIQSENTEAFF	TGTGCCAGTAGTATACAATCAGAGAACACTGAAGCTTTCTTT	TRBV19	TRBJ1-1	NA	NA
CASRAGPDNQPQHF	TGTGCCAGTAGAGCAGGGCCTGACAATCAGCCCCAGCATTTT	TRBV19	TRBJ1-5	NA	few
CASSQDLRTEAFF	TGTGCCAGCAGCCAAGATTTGAGGACTGAAGCTTTCTTT	TRBV14	TRBJ1-1	NA	NA
CASSPDINYGYTF	TGTGCCAGTAGCCCGGACATTAACTATGGCTACACCTTC	TRBV19	TRBJ1-2	NA	NA
CASSFSGEQYF	TGTGCCAGCAGTTTTTCTGGAGAGCAGTACTTC	TRBV5-8	TRBJ2-7	NA	few
CASSLRGIHEQYF	TGTGCCAGCAGCTTGAGAGGGATCCACGAGCAGTACTTC	TRBV7-2	TRBJ2-7	NA	few
CAWNRPAGTQYF	TGTGCCTGGAACCGCCCCGCCGGTACGCAGTATTTT	TRBV30	TRBJ2-3	NA	NA
CASSLGGYGYTF	TGCGCCAGCAGTCTCGGAGGGTACGGCTACACCTTC	TRBV10-1	TRBJ1-2	NA	NA
CASSIDYGGDYNEQFF	TGTGCCAGTAGTATAGATTACGGAGGGGACTACAATGAGCAGTTCTTC	TRBV19	TRBJ2-1	NA	NA
CASSPGWSQETQYF	TGTGCCAGCTCCCCCGGATGGAGCCAAGAGACCCAGTACTTC	TRBV18	TRBJ2-5	NA	NA
CASSTTGGHEQYF	TGTGCCAGTAGTACGACAGGGGGACACGAGCAGTACTTC	TRBV19	TRBJ2-7	TRBD1	NA
CASSPTRDRGTQYF	TGTGCCAGCAGTCCAACGAGGGACCGAGGGACCCAGTACTTC	TRBV28	TRBJ2-5	NA	few
CASSPRQGLSGNTIYF	TGTGCCAGCAGCCCGCGACAGGGACTCTCTGGAAACACCATATATTTT	TRBV7-3	TRBJ1-3	TRBD1	NA
CASSQELLAGGRKKNEQYF	TGTGCCAGCAGCCAAGAGTTACTAGCGGGAGGGAGGAAAAAAAACGAGCAGTACTTC	TRBV4-2	TRBJ2-7	TRBD2	NA
CASRASGGYEQYF	TGTGCCAGCAGAGCTAGCGGGGGTTACGAGCAGTACTTC	TRBV27	TRBJ2-7	TRBD2	NA
CASSLQGSPSEKLFF	TGCGCCAGCAGCTTGCAGGGGTCGCCGAGTGAAAAACTGTTTTTT	TRBV5-1	TRBJ1-4	NA	NA
CASRTGRNTIYF	TGTGCCAGCAGGACAGGGAGAAACACCATATATTTT	TRBV6-4	TRBJ1-3	TRBD1	NA
CASSVGTSFFTDTQYF	TGTGCCAGCAGCGTCGGGACTAGCTTTTTTACAGATACGCAGTATTTT	TRBV9	TRBJ2-3	TRBD2	NA
CASSPGQGVRNQPQHF	TGTGCCAGCAGTCCTGGACAGGGGGTACGCAATCAGCCCCAGCATTTT	TRBV28	TRBJ1-5	TRBD1	NA
CASSGTSGNYEQYF	TGCGCCAGCAGCGGCACTAGCGGGAACTACGAGCAGTACTTC	TRBV5-1	TRBJ2-7	TRBD2	NA
CASSPLANRADTQYF	TGTGCCAGCAGCCCACTGGCGAATCGAGCAGATACGCAGTATTTT	TRBV11-2	TRBJ2-3	NA	NA
CATSIGTSGSSNEQFF	TGTGCCACCAGCATTGGGACTAGCGGGAGTTCCAATGAGCAGTTCTTC	TRBV15	TRBJ2-1	TRBD2	NA
CASSQEGRGNTIYF	TGCGCCAGCAGCCAAGAGGGCAGGGGAAACACCATATATTTT	TRBV4-1	TRBJ1-3	NA	few
CASSSITTYEQYF	TGTGCCAGCAGTAGTATCACGACCTACGAGCAGTACTTC	TRBV6-5	TRBJ2-7	NA	NA
CASSFNGIRETQYF	TGTGCCAGCAGTTTCAACGGGATACGGGAGACCCAGTACTTC	TRBV27	TRBJ2-5	NA	NA
CASSQRQGANTEAFF	TGCGCCAGCAGCCAAAGACAGGGGGCGAACACTGAAGCTTTCTTT	TRBV5-1	TRBJ1-1	TRBD1	few
CASRPSTGANQPQHF	TGTGCCAGCAGACCCTCGACAGGGGCTAATCAGCCCCAGCATTTT	TRBV6-5	TRBJ1-5	TRBD1	once
CASKPQGAKSYTQYF	TGTGCCAGCAAACCACAGGGGGCGAAATCTTATACGCAGTATTTT	TRBV27	TRBJ2-3	TRBD1	NA
CASSPTGGGGSGNTIYF	TGTGCCAGCAGCCCTACAGGGGGGGGCGGCTCTGGAAACACCATATATTTT	TRBV28	TRBJ1-3	TRBD1	NA
CASRPPSTDTQYF	TGTGCCAGCAGGCCCCCTAGCACAGATACGCAGTATTTT	TRBV11-2	TRBJ2-3	NA	once
CASSIMGGETQYF	TGTGCCAGTAGTATTATGGGAGGAGAGACCCAGTACTTC	TRBV19	TRBJ2-5	NA	NA
CASNVGQIGDTQYF	TGTGCCAGCAATGTGGGACAGATAGGAGATACGCAGTATTTT	TRBV27	TRBJ2-3	TRBD1	NA
CASSFGVTSYEQYF	TGTGCCAGCAGCTTTGGCGTAACCTCCTACGAGCAGTACTTC	TRBV7-8	TRBJ2-7	NA	NA
CASSLERLAGGPRELFF	TGTGCCAGCAGCTTAGAACGACTAGCGGGAGGGCCTAGGGAGCTGTTTTTT	TRBV7-9	TRBJ2-2	TRBD2	NA
CAISEIGRSSSYEQYF	TGTGCCATCAGCGAGATTGGACGAAGCAGCTCCTACGAGCAGTACTTC	TRBV10-3	TRBJ2-7	NA	NA
CASSNFRGTGVTGELFF	TGCGCCAGCAGCAACTTCCGTGGGACAGGGGTGACCGGGGAGCTGTTTTTT	TRBV10-1	TRBJ2-2	TRBD1	NA
CASSENVGTSGYYEQYF	TGCGCCAGCAGTGAGAATGTAGGGACTAGCGGGTATTACGAGCAGTACTTC	TRBV10-2	TRBJ2-7	TRBD2	NA
CASSPLGSDTQYF	TGTGCCAGCTCACCACTGGGTTCAGATACGCAGTATTTT	TRBV18	TRBJ2-3	NA	NA
CAISERDRTGGSGNTIYF	TGTGCCATCAGTGAAAGGGATAGGACAGGAGGCTCTGGAAACACCATATATTTT	TRBV10-3	TRBJ1-3	TRBD1	NA
CATNRDRVQETQYF	TGTGCCACGAACCGGGACAGGGTACAGGAGACCCAGTACTTC	TRBV10-3	TRBJ2-5	TRBD1	NA
CASSGLAHNLQQFF	TGCGCCAGCAGTGGCCTAGCCCATAACTTGCAGCAGTTCTTC	TRBV10-2	TRBJ2-1	NA	NA
CASSLDRGPNEKLFF	TGTGCCAGCAGCCTCGACAGGGGTCCTAATGAAAAACTGTTTTTT	TRBV4-2	TRBJ1-4	TRBD1	NA
CASSEREGVKKTQYF	TGTGCCAGCAGTGAAAGGGAGGGGGTGAAGAAGACCCAGTACTTC	TRBV6-1	TRBJ2-5	NA	NA
CASSRRGRANYGYTF	TGTGCCAGCAGCCGCAGGGGCAGGGCTAACTATGGCTACACCTTC	TRBV28	TRBJ1-2	NA	once
CSTSSRNEQYF	TGCAGTACCAGTAGCCGCAACGAGCAGTACTTC	TRBV20-1	TRBJ2-7	NA	once
CASSSGTSGRRNYEQYF	TGCGCCAGCAGCTCAGGGACTAGCGGGAGAAGAAACTACGAGCAGTACTTC	TRBV5-1	TRBJ2-7	TRBD2	NA
CASSFAGGGKETQYF	TGTGCCAGCAGCTTTGCGGGAGGGGGCAAGGAGACCCAGTACTTC	TRBV7-3	TRBJ2-5	TRBD2	NA
CASSAVYNEQFF	TGTGCCAGCAGTGCCGTCTACAATGAGCAGTTCTTC	TRBV2	TRBJ2-1	NA	NA
CASSLPPDTEAFF	TGTGCCAGCAGCCTCCCCCCGGACACTGAAGCTTTCTTT	TRBV9	TRBJ1-1	NA	NA
CASSLSRLRGNTIYF	TGTGCCAGCAGTTTAAGTAGGCTCCGTGGAAACACCATATATTTT	TRBV28	TRBJ1-3	NA	NA